These 15 T cell receptor beta chains were sequenced from one sample in a study of blood T cell repertoires in COVID-19 (dated by TCRdb to the early 2020s). Library prep was done by the immunoSEQ multiplex PCR assay. In TCRdb, the immuneACCESS table is reduced to in-frame sequences with V and J assigned. These tables do not hold every clone; where another copy was compared, an unresolved V gene accounts for under half, and the others remain unexplained. In this sample the table shows under 200,000 clones, 80% to 85% of which occur a single time. The ten largest clones add up to roughly 10% of the sample. Sequencing was carried out using peripheral blood. All receptors come from a man between 65 and 80 years old with active or convalescent COVID-19.

The chain combines TRBV3-1 (or the pseudogene TRBV3-2) with TRBJ2-5, with D tentatively TRBD2 (6 bases). Trimming cost V 2 bases and J 4 bases, with 14 bases left between them. Germline V gene lookup returns CDR1 LGHDT and CDR2 YNNKEL (reference sequence). The CDR3 length is 15 residues. The CDR3 coding sequence is TGTGCCAGCAGCCAAAGGAGGGGTGGTGTAGAGACCCAGTACTTC. Protein sequence: CASSQRRGGVETQYF.

The chain has TRBV9 and TRBJ1-1; 12 bases fit TRBD1. This CDR3 has 17 amino acids. The V gene end was trimmed by 4 bases and the J gene end by 0 bases; junction bases not matched to a gene: 7. Germline assignment: CDR1 SGDLS and CDR2 YYNGEE. The CDR3 spells CASSNRDRGLLNTEAFF. CDR3 nucleotide sequence: TGTGCCAGCAGCAACCGGGACAGGGGGCTCTTGAACACTGAAGCTTTCTTT. Together with reference TRBV9 and TRBJ1-1, the CDR3 gives the full variable domain: DSGVTQTPKHLITATGQRVTLRCSPRSGDLSVYWYQQSLDQGLQFLIQYYNGEERAKGNILERFSAQQFPDLHSELNLSSLELGDSALYFCASSNRDRGLLNTEAFFGQGTRLTVV.

The chain has TRBV9 and TRBJ2-1, with 16 bases that match TRBD2. Trimming at V came to 0 bases and at J to 8 bases, leaving 2 bases not matched to a gene. The CDR3 covers 16 residues. Germline values: CDR1 SGDLS, CDR2 YYNGEE. The CDR3 nucleotides read TGTGCCAGCAGCGTAGTCGGGACTAGCGGGAGGGATGAGCAGTTCTTC. Its translation: CASSVVGTSGRDEQFF.

J is TRBJ2-2 and V is TRBV10-2; 13 nucleotides align to TRBD2. V dropped 6 bases and J dropped 5; count of bases not matched to a gene: 3. CDR3 length equals 15 residues. From germline, CDR1 is WSHSY and CDR2 SAAADI. CDR3: CASRPGLAGTGELFF. The CDR3 region has the DNA TGCGCCAGCAGACCGGGACTAGCGGGAACCGGGGAGCTGTTTTTT.

This chain links TRBV28 with TRBJ1-6; perhaps TRBD1 as D (6 bases). The germline V and J ends were trimmed by 5 bases and 8 bases, with 19 bases remaining between them. Per germline, CDR1 MDHEN and CDR2 SYDVKM. The CDR3 loop spans 16 amino acids. DNA of the CDR3: TGTGCCAGCAGTCCGACCCCGGCCAAGGGGGATTCACCCCTCCACTTT. Encoded protein: CASSPTPAKGDSPLHF.

The rearrangement joins TRBV7-6 to TRBJ2-5, with 12 positions matching TRBD1. Germline CDR1 is SGHVS and CDR2 is FNYEAQ. This CDR3 has 17 amino acids. V lost 1 base, J lost 1 base, and 4 bases stayed unmatched. CDR3 in amino acids: CASSLGGTGGFQETQYF. The CDR3 nucleotides are TGTGCCAGCAGCTTAGGAGGGACAGGGGGCTTCCAAGAGACCCAGTACTTC.

The genes are TRBV6-5 and TRBJ1-4; possibly TRBD1 for D (5 bases). V dropped 6 bases and J dropped 8 bases, with 13 bases sitting between them. CDR3 length: 13 residues. Germline CDR1 is MNHEY and CDR2 is SVGAGI. The CDR3 DNA reads as TGTGCCAGCAGCCAGGACAAAGCCGAAAAACTGTTTTTT. It specifies CASSQDKAEKLFF.

This chain connects TRBV27 to TRBJ2-7; 9 bases map to TRBD1. V gave up 8 bases and J gave up 7 bases; unmatched junction bases: 9. Per the germline V gene, CDR1 is MNHEY and CDR2 is SMNVEV (reference sequence). CDR3 length equals 13 residues. The CDR3 DNA sequence: TGTGCCAGCCGAAGGACAGGGGCAAGAGAGCAGTACTTC. This translates into CASRRTGAREQYF.

The chain recombines TRBV7-9 with TRBJ2-6; the match to TRBD1 covers 8 bases. The trim removed 3 bases at V and 0 bases at J, leaving 4 bases unmatched. CDR3 length: 17 amino acids. The germline gives CDR1 SEHNR, CDR2 FQNEAQ (reference sequence). DNA for the CDR3: TGTGCCAGCAGCTTCGGGACAGGCCTCTCTGGGGCCAACGTCCTGACTTTC. Protein product: CASSFGTGLSGANVLTF.

This clone was seen a handful of times. The chain combines TRBV4-3 with TRBJ1-1, with TRBD1 matching 7 bases. The V gene's germline CDR1 is LGHNA and CDR2 YSLEER. The V and J ends lost 0 bases and 5 bases, in that order; junction bases with no gene match: 6. CDR3 length: 15 residues. For the CDR3, the DNA is TGCGCCAGCAGCCAAGATAGACAGGGAGGAACTGAAGCTTTCTTT. Its protein product is CASSQDRQGGTEAFF.

The CDR3 sequence: CASSLGLAGLGDTQYF. The DNA of the CDR3 is TGTGCCAGCAGCTTGGGGCTAGCGGGATTGGGAGATACGCAGTATTTT. The V call is TRBV5-5, the J call TRBJ2-3; 9 nucleotides align to TRBD2. This CDR3 is built from 16 residues. V lost 0 bases to trimming and J lost 5 bases; unmatched junction nucleotides: 7. Germline loops: CDR1 SGHKS, CDR2 YYEKEE (reference sequence).

This chain connects TRBV19 to TRBJ1-4, with TRBD1 matching over 9 bases. Germline V gene sequence: CDR1 LNHDA, CDR2 SQIVND (reference sequence). The CDR3 is made up of 14 amino acids. The V and J ends lost 6 bases and 5 bases, in that order; junction bases with no gene match: 4. The CDR3 coding sequence is TGTGCCAGTAGGGGGACAGGGATGAATGAAAAACTGTTTTTT. Translation: CASRGTGMNEKLFF.

The rearrangement links TRBV28 to TRBJ2-3; no reliable D call. Germline assignment: CDR1 MDHEN and CDR2 SYDVKM. CDR3 length: 13 residues. The V end lost 6 bases, the J end lost 2 bases, and 9 bases lay between the germline ends. The CDR3 sequence is CASSPPSTDTQYF. The CDR3 DNA reads TGTGCCAGCAGCCCCCCCTCCACAGATACGCAGTATTTT. The full variable domain, completed using reference TRBV28 and TRBJ2-3, is DVKVTQSSRYLVKRTGEKVFLECVQDMDHENMFWYRQDPGLGLRLIYFSYDVKMKEKGDIPEGYSVSREKKERFSLILESASTNQTSMYLCASSPPSTDTQYFGPGTRLTVL.

The V gene is TRBV6-5, the J gene TRBJ2-4; D is ambiguous. The CDR3 is 15 amino acids. The V end was cut by 4 bases, the J end by 0 bases, with 10 bases between. Germline CDR1 reads MNHEY; CDR2 reads SVGAGI. In DNA, the CDR3 is TGTGCCAGCAGTTCCTCGGCCCTAGCCAAAAACATTCAGTACTTC. This gives the protein CASSSSALAKNIQYF.

The chain has TRBV6-5 and TRBJ2-5; 11 nucleotides match TRBD1. CDR3 length equals 15 residues. Germline trimming cut 6 bases from V and 6 bases from J; bases unmatched to any gene: 9. Germline V gene sequence: CDR1 MNHEY, CDR2 SVGAGI. The CDR3 reads CASSPRDRGIKTQYF. The CDR3 DNA is TGTGCCAGCAGCCCCCGGGACAGGGGGATAAAGACCCAGTACTTC.